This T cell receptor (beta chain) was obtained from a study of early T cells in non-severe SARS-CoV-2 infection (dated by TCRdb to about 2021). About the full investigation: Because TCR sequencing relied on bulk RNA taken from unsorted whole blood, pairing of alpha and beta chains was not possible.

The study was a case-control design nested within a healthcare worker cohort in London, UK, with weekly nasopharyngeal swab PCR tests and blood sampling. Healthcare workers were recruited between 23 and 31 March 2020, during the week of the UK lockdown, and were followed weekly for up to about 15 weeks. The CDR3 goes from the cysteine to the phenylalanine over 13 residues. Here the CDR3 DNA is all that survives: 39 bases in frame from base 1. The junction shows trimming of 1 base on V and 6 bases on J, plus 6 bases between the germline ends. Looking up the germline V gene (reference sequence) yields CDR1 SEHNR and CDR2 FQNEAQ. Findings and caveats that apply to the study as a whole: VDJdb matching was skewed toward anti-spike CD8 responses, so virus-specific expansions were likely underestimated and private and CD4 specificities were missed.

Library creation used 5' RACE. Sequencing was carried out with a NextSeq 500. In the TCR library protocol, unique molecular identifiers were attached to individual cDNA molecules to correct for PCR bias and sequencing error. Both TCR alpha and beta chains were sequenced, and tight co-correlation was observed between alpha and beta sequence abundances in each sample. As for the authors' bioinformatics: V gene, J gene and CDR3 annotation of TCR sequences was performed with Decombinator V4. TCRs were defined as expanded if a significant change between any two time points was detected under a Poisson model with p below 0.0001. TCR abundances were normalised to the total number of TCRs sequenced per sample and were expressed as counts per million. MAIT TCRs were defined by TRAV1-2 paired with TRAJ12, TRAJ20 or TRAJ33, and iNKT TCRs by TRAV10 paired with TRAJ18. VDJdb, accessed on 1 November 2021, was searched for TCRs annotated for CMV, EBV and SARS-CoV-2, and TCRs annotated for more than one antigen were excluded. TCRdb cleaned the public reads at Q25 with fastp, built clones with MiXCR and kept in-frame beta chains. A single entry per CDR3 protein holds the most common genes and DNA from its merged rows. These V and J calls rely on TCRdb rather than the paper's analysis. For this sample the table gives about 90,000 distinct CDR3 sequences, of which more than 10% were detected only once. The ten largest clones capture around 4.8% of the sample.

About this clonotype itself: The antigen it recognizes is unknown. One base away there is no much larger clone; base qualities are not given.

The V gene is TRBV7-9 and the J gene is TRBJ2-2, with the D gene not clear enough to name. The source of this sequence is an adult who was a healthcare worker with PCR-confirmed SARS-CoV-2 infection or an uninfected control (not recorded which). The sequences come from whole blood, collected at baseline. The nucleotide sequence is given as TGTGCCAGCAGCTTAGGGGGATCCGGGGAGCTGTTTTTT. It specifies CASSLGGSGELFF.